This T cell receptor (beta chain) was identified in a study of diagnostic markers for celiac disease. Reprocessing the reads, TCRdb reports a single entry for every CDR3 protein and omits DNA. The listing records 3,500 to 4,500 distinct CDR3 sequences. The CDR3 has 16 amino acids. CDR1 and CDR2 (germline): SNHLY, FYNNEI. The sequence derives from a human donor. This table probably holds off-target reads from a library built for another chain. This chain joins TRBV2 and TRBJ2-1. Specimen: either unsorted cells or a sorted T cell fraction (not recorded which). This CDR3 reads CASSAVTGGSYNEQFF.